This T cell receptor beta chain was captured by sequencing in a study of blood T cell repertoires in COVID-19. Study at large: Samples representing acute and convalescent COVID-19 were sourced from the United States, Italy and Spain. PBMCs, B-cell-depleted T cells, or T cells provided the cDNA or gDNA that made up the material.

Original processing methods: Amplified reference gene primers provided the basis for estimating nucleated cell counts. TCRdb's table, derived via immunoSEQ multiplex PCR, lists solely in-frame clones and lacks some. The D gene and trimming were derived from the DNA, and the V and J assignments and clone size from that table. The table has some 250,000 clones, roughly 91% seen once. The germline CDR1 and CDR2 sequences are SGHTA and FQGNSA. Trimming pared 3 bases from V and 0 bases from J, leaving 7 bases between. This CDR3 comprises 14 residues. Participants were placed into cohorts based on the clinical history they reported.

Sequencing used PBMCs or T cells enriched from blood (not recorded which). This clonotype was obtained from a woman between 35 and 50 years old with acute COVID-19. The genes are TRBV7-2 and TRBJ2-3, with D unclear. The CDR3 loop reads CASSLRLSTDTQYF. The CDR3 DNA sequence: TGTGCCAGCAGCTTGCGGTTGAGCACAGATACGCAGTATTTT.